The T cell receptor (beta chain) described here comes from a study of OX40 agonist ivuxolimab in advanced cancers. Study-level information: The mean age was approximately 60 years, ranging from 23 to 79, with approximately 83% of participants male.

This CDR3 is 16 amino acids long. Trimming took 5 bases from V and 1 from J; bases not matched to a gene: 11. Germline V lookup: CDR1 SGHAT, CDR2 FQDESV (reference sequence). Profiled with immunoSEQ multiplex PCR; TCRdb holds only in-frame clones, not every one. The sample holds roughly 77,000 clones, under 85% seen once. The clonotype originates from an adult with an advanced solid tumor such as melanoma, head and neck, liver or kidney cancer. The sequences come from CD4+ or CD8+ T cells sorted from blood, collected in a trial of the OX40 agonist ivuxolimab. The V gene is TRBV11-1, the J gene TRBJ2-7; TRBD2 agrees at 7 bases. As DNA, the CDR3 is TGTGCCAGCAGCCTAAGGGCGGGAGACGGGTCCTACGAGCAGTACTTC. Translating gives CASSLRAGDGSYEQYF.